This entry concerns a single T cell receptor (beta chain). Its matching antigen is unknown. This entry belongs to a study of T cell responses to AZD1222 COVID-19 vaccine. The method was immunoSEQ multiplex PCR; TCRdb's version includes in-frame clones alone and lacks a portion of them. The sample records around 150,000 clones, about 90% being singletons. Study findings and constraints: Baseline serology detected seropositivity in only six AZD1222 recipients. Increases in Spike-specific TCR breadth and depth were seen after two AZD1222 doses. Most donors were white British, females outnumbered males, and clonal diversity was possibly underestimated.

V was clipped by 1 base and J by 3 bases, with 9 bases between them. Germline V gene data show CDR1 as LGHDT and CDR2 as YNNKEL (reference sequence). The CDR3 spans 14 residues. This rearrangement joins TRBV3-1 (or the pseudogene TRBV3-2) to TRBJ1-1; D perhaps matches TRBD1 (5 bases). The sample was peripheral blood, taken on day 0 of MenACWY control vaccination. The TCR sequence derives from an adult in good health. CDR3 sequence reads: CASSQGGVYTEAFF. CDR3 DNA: TGTGCCAGCAGCCAAGGGGGGGTCTACACTGAAGCTTTCTTT.